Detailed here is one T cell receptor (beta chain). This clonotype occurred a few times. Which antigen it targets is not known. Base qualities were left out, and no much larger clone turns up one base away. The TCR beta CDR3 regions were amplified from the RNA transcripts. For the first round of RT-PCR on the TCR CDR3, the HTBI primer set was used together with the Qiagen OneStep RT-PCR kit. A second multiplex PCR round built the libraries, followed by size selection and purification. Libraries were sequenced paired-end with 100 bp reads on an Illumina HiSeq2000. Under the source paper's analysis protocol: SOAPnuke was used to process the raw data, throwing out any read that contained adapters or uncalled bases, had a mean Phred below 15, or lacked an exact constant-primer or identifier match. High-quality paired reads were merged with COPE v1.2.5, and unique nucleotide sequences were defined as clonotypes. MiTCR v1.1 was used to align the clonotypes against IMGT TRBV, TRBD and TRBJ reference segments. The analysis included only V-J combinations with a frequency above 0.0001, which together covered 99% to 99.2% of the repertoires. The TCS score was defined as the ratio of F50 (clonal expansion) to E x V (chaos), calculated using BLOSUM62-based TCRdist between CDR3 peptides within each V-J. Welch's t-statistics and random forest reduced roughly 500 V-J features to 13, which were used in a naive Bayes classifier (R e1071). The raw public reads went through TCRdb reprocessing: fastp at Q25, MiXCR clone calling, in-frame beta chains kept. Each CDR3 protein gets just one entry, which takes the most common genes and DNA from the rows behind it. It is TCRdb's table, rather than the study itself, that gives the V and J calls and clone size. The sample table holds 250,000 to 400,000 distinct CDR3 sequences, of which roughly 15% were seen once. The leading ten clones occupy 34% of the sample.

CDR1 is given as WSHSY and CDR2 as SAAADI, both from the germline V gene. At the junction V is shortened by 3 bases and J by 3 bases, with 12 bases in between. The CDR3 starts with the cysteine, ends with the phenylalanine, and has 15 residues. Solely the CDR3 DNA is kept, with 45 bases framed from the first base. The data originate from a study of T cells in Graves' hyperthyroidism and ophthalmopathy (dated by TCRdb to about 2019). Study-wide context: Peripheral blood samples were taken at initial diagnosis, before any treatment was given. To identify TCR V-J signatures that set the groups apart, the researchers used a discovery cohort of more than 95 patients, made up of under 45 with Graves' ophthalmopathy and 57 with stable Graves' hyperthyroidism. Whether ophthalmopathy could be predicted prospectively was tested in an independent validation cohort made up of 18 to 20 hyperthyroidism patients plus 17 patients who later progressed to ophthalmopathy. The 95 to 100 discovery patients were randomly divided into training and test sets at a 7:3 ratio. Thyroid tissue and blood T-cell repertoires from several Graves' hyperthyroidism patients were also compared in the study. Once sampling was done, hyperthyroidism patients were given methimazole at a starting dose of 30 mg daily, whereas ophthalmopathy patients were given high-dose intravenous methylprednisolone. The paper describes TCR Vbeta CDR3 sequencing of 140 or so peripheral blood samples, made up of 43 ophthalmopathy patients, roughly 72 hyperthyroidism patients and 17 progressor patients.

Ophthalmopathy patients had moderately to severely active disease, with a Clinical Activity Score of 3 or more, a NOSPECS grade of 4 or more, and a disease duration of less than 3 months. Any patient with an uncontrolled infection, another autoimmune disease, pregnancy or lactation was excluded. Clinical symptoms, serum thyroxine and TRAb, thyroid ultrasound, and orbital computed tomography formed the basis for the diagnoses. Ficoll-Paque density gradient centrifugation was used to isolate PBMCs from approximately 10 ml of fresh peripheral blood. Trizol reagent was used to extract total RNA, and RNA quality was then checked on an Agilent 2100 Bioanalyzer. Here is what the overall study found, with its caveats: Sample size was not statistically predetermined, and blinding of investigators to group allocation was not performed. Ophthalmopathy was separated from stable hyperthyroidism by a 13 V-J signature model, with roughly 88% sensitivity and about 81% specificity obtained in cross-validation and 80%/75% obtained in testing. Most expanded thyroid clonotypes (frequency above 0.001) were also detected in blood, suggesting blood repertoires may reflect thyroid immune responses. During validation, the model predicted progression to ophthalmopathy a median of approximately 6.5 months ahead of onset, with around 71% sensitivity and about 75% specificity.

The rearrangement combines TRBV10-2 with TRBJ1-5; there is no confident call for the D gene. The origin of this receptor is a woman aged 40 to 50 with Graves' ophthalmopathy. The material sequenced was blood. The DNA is TGCGCCAGCAGTGAACAATCTCCTGACAATCAGCCCCAGCATTTT. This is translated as CASSEQSPDNQPQHF.